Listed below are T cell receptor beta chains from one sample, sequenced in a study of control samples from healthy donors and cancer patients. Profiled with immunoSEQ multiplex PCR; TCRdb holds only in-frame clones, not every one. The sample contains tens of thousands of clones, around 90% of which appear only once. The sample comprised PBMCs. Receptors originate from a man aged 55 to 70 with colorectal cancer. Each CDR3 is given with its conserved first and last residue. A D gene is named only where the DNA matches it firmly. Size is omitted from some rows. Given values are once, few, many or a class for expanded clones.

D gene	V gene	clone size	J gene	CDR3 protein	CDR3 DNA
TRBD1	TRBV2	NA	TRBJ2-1	CASYRGQRANEQFF	TGTGCCAGCTACAGGGGGCAGAGGGCAAATGAGCAGTTCTTC
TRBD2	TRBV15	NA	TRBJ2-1	CATSREGGGRIEQFF	TGTGCCACCAGCAGAGAGGGCGGGGGGAGGATTGAGCAGTTCTTC
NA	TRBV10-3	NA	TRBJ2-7	CAIRGGQPYEQYF	TGTGCCATCAGGGGGGGACAGCCCTACGAGCAGTACTTC
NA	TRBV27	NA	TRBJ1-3	CASSLSWGTTSGNTIYF	TGTGCCAGCAGTTTATCCTGGGGGACTACCTCTGGAAACACCATATATTTT
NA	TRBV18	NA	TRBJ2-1	CASSLGVDNEQFF	TGTGCCAGCTCACTAGGGGTGGACAATGAGCAGTTCTTC
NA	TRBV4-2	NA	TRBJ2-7	CASSQDRSLEQYF	TGTGCCAGCAGCCAAGATAGGTCTCTCGAGCAGTACTTC
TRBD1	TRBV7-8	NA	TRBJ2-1	CASSPDGTGFYNEQFF	TGTGCCAGCAGCCCAGACGGGACAGGGTTTTACAATGAGCAGTTCTTC
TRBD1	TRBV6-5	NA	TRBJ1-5	CASSPDRGLRQPQHF	TGTGCCAGCAGCCCCGACAGGGGGCTTAGGCAGCCCCAGCATTTT
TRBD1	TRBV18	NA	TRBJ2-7	CASSPGQGAWEQYF	TGTGCCAGCTCACCGGGGCAGGGGGCCTGGGAGCAGTACTTC
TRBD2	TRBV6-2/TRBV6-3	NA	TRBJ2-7	CASSPTSGVLYEQYF	TGTGCCAGCAGCCCAACTAGCGGGGTCCTCTACGAGCAGTACTTC
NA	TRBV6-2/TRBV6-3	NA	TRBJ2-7	CASSYSREGNEQYF	TGTGCCAGCAGTTACTCCAGGGAAGGGAACGAGCAGTACTTC
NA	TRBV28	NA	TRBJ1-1	CASSLLDTEAFF	TGTGCCAGCAGTTTATTAGATACTGAAGCTTTCTTT
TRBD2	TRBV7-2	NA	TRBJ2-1	CASSLTSSNEQFF	TGTGCCAGCAGCTTGACTAGCAGTAATGAGCAGTTCTTC
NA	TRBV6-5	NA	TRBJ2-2	CASSLVLGNPTGELFF	TGTGCCAGCAGTTTAGTCCTGGGGAACCCCACCGGGGAGCTGTTTTTT
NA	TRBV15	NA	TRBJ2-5	CATSRDRGETQYF	TGTGCCACCAGCAGAGACAGGGGAGAGACCCAGTACTTC
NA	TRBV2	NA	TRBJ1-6	CASSEVANSPLHF	TGTGCCAGCAGTGAAGTCGCTAATTCACCCCTCCACTTT
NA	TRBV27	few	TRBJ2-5	CASSFSRGETQYF	TGTGCCAGCAGTTTTAGTAGGGGCGAGACCCAGTACTTC
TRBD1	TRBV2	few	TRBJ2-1	CASSVGWGQGKDEQFF	TGTGCCAGCAGTGTTGGTTGGGGACAGGGGAAAGATGAGCAGTTCTTC
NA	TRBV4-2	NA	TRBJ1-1	CASSQVSLDTEAFF	TGTGCCAGCAGCCAAGTGAGTCTGGACACTGAAGCTTTCTTT
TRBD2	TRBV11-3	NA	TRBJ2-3	CASSLISGDTQYF	TGTGCCAGCAGCCTAATTAGCGGGGATACGCAGTATTTT
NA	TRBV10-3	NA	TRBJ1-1	CAIRANTEAFF	TGTGCCATCAGGGCGAACACTGAAGCTTTCTTT
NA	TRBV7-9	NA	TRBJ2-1	CASSFGSNEQFF	TGTGCCAGCAGCTTTGGGTCCAATGAGCAGTTCTTC
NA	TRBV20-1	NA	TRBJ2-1	CSAASPGEQFF	TGCAGTGCTGCCTCCCCGGGTGAGCAGTTCTTC
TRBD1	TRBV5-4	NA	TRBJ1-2	CASSFPDRGHGYTF	TGTGCCAGCAGCTTTCCGGACAGGGGGCATGGCTACACCTTC